The rows below give T cell receptor beta chains drawn from one sample of a study of cytomegalovirus exposure and HLA in healthy donors. Produced via immunoSEQ multiplex PCR; TCRdb's table is partial and in-frame only. The data show approximately 160,000 clones, around 77% seen once. Sequencing used PBMCs. All receptors derive from a woman in her thirties in good health and CMV-seronegative. Each CDR3 is given with its conserved first and last residue. Fields, in order: V gene, clone size, J gene, D gene, CDR3 protein, CDR3 DNA. The D gene is left open where the match is weak. Expanded clones are given a class, and other clones once, few, many or no size at all.

V gene: TRBV9
clone size: few
J gene: TRBJ1-1
D gene: .
CDR3 protein: CASSVSTRVPRDTEAFF
CDR3 DNA: TGTGCCAGCAGCGTATCCACTCGGGTTCCGAGGGACACTGAAGCTTTCTTT

V gene: TRBV2
clone size: .
J gene: TRBJ2-3
D gene: .
CDR3 protein: CASSNLAKRTDTQYF
CDR3 DNA: TGTGCCAGCAGCAATCTAGCAAAACGCACAGATACGCAGTATTTT

V gene: TRBV29-1
clone size: .
J gene: TRBJ1-5
D gene: TRBD1
CDR3 protein: CSVETGGGQPQHF
CDR3 DNA: TGCAGCGTTGAGACAGGGGGAGGTCAGCCCCAGCATTTT

V gene: TRBV6-5
clone size: once
J gene: TRBJ2-1
D gene: .
CDR3 protein: CASSYSRISEQFF
CDR3 DNA: TGTGCCAGCAGTTACTCGAGGATATCTGAGCAGTTCTTC

V gene: TRBV5-4
clone size: .
J gene: TRBJ2-7
D gene: .
CDR3 protein: CASSPRTTGIYEQYF
CDR3 DNA: TGTGCCAGCAGCCCTCGGACCACAGGCATCTACGAGCAGTACTTC

V gene: TRBV5-1
clone size: .
J gene: TRBJ2-2
D gene: TRBD2
CDR3 protein: CASSWTGGRVWTGELFF
CDR3 DNA: TGCGCCAGCAGCTGGACGGGGGGGCGCGTGTGGACCGGGGAGCTGTTTTTT

V gene: TRBV6-6
clone size: .
J gene: TRBJ2-5
D gene: TRBD2
CDR3 protein: CASSPGTSPGQETQYF
CDR3 DNA: TGTGCCAGCAGCCCCGGGACTAGCCCCGGACAAGAGACCCAGTACTTC

V gene: TRBV7-6
clone size: once
J gene: TRBJ2-3
D gene: .
CDR3 protein: CASSPYGIAFTDTQYF
CDR3 DNA: TGTGCCAGCAGCCCATACGGTATCGCGTTCACAGATACGCAGTATTTT

V gene: TRBV7-9
clone size: .
J gene: TRBJ1-2
D gene: .
CDR3 protein: CASSFGDGYTF
CDR3 DNA: TGTGCCAGCAGCTTCGGGGATGGCTACACCTTC

V gene: TRBV7-2
clone size: few
J gene: TRBJ2-2
D gene: TRBD2
CDR3 protein: CASSERRASGLTGELFF
CDR3 DNA: TGTGCCAGCAGCGAGCGTCGGGCTAGCGGGCTCACCGGGGAGCTGTTTTTT

V gene: TRBV7-2
clone size: .
J gene: TRBJ2-5
D gene: .
CDR3 protein: CASSLGPAAETQYF
CDR3 DNA: TGTGCCAGCAGCTTAGGGCCTGCGGCGGAGACCCAGTACTTC

V gene: TRBV7-6
clone size: once
J gene: TRBJ1-1
D gene: .
CDR3 protein: CASSLGGDTNTEAFF
CDR3 DNA: TGTGCCAGCAGCTTAGGGGGCGACACAAACACTGAAGCTTTCTTT

V gene: TRBV5-1
clone size: .
J gene: TRBJ2-2
D gene: .
CDR3 protein: CASSLIERNTGELFF
CDR3 DNA: TGCGCCAGCAGCTTGATAGAGCGGAACACCGGGGAGCTGTTTTTT

V gene: TRBV7-2
clone size: .
J gene: TRBJ1-2
D gene: .
CDR3 protein: CASSLLRGDANYGYTF
CDR3 DNA: TGTGCCAGCAGCTTACTCCGGGGGGACGCTAACTATGGCTACACCTTC

V gene: TRBV5-1
clone size: .
J gene: TRBJ1-2
D gene: TRBD1
CDR3 protein: CASSEGQGTGGYTF
CDR3 DNA: TGCGCCAGCAGCGAGGGACAGGGTACAGGTGGCTACACCTTC

V gene: TRBV5-1
clone size: .
J gene: TRBJ1-2
D gene: TRBD1
CDR3 protein: CASSYGQANYGYTF
CDR3 DNA: TGCGCCAGCAGCTATGGACAGGCCAACTATGGCTACACCTTC

V gene: TRBV28
clone size: .
J gene: TRBJ1-4
D gene: TRBD1
CDR3 protein: CASSVQTGLNEKLFF
CDR3 DNA: TGTGCCAGCAGTGTCCAGACAGGGCTAAATGAAAAACTGTTTTTT

V gene: TRBV2
clone size: .
J gene: TRBJ1-2
D gene: TRBD1
CDR3 protein: CASSLTGVNYGYTF
CDR3 DNA: TGTGCCAGCAGTTTGACAGGGGTTAACTATGGCTACACCTTC

V gene: TRBV18
clone size: .
J gene: TRBJ2-7
D gene: .
CDR3 protein: CASSPRTVGGSYEQYF
CDR3 DNA: TGTGCCAGCTCACCGAGGACCGTGGGCGGGTCCTACGAGCAGTACTTC

V gene: TRBV6-5
clone size: few
J gene: TRBJ2-7
D gene: TRBD1
CDR3 protein: CASSYRWQGANEQYF
CDR3 DNA: TGTGCCAGCAGTTACCGTTGGCAGGGGGCGAACGAGCAGTACTTC

V gene: TRBV6-5
clone size: .
J gene: TRBJ2-7
D gene: TRBD2
CDR3 protein: CASSYSTSGNNEQYF
CDR3 DNA: TGTGCCAGCAGTTACTCGACCAGCGGGAATAACGAGCAGTACTTC

V gene: TRBV28
clone size: .
J gene: TRBJ2-4
D gene: .
CDR3 protein: CASSFGGSKNIQYF
CDR3 DNA: TGTGCCAGCAGTTTCGGGGGTTCCAAAAACATTCAGTACTTC

V gene: TRBV4-1
clone size: .
J gene: TRBJ1-1
D gene: .
CDR3 protein: CASSLTTGGPSPMNTEAFF
CDR3 DNA: TGCGCCAGCAGCCTAACCACCGGAGGACCATCCCCCATGAACACTGAAGCTTTCTTT

V gene: TRBV18
clone size: .
J gene: TRBJ1-1
D gene: TRBD1
CDR3 protein: CASSPGQGSRDTEAFF
CDR3 DNA: TGTGCCAGCTCACCAGGACAGGGGTCTCGGGACACTGAAGCTTTCTTT

V gene: TRBV18
clone size: .
J gene: TRBJ1-2
D gene: .
CDR3 protein: CASSPDGRPANYGYTF
CDR3 DNA: TGTGCCAGCTCACCAGATGGGCGCCCAGCTAACTATGGCTACACCTTC

V gene: TRBV5-4
clone size: few
J gene: TRBJ2-1
D gene: .
CDR3 protein: CASSLRPTENNEQFF
CDR3 DNA: TGTGCCAGCAGCCTCAGGCCCACTGAGAACAATGAGCAGTTCTTC

V gene: TRBV7-6
clone size: .
J gene: TRBJ2-4
D gene: TRBD2
CDR3 protein: CASSLDRGGQYIQYF
CDR3 DNA: TGTGCCAGCAGCTTAGACCGGGGGGGCCAGTACATTCAGTACTTC

V gene: TRBV6-1
clone size: .
J gene: TRBJ1-3
D gene: TRBD1
CDR3 protein: CASSEGTGGSGNTIYF
CDR3 DNA: TGTGCCAGCAGTGAAGGAACAGGGGGCTCTGGAAACACCATATATTTT

V gene: TRBV18
clone size: .
J gene: TRBJ1-2
D gene: .
CDR3 protein: CASSPGRGNYGYTF
CDR3 DNA: TGTGCCAGCTCACCGGGCAGGGGAAACTATGGCTACACCTTC

V gene: TRBV9
clone size: .
J gene: TRBJ2-7
D gene: .
CDR3 protein: CASSVGYTGYEQYF
CDR3 DNA: TGTGCCAGCAGCGTAGGTTATACGGGATACGAGCAGTACTTC

V gene: TRBV29-1
clone size: .
J gene: TRBJ2-5
D gene: .
CDR3 protein: CSVGGVPIPAETQYF
CDR3 DNA: TGCAGCGTAGGAGGGGTCCCCATACCAGCGGAGACCCAGTACTTC

V gene: TRBV7-9
clone size: .
J gene: TRBJ1-1
D gene: .
CDR3 protein: CASSLQGLNTEAFF
CDR3 DNA: TGTGCCAGCAGCTTACAGGGTCTGAACACTGAAGCTTTCTTT

V gene: TRBV5-1
clone size: few
J gene: TRBJ2-3
D gene: TRBD1
CDR3 protein: CASRRGQIGPDTQYF
CDR3 DNA: TGCGCCAGCAGAAGGGGGCAGATTGGCCCAGATACGCAGTATTTT

V gene: TRBV6-5
clone size: .
J gene: TRBJ1-1
D gene: .
CDR3 protein: CASSYQGMNTEAFF
CDR3 DNA: TGTGCCAGCAGTTATCAGGGTATGAACACTGAAGCTTTCTTT

V gene: TRBV13
clone size: .
J gene: TRBJ2-7
D gene: TRBD1
CDR3 protein: CASSTHKGQGIGEQYF
CDR3 DNA: TGTGCCAGCAGCACCCATAAGGGACAGGGAATCGGCGAGCAGTACTTC

V gene: TRBV13
clone size: .
J gene: TRBJ2-5
D gene: TRBD2
CDR3 protein: CASSLRGGWETQYF
CDR3 DNA: TGTGCCAGCAGCCTGCGGGGGGGCTGGGAGACCCAGTACTTC

V gene: TRBV5-4
clone size: .
J gene: TRBJ2-3
D gene: TRBD1
CDR3 protein: CASTRVGDRSTDTQYF
CDR3 DNA: TGTGCCAGCACCAGAGTTGGGGACAGAAGCACAGATACGCAGTATTTT

V gene: TRBV4-1
clone size: .
J gene: TRBJ1-1
D gene: TRBD1
CDR3 protein: CASSQGMTGRREAFF
CDR3 DNA: TGCGCCAGCAGCCAAGGGATGACAGGGCGAAGGGAAGCTTTCTTT

V gene: TRBV14
clone size: .
J gene: TRBJ2-2
D gene: .
CDR3 protein: CASSHPRGRLADTGELFF
CDR3 DNA: TGTGCCAGCAGCCACCCTCGGGGGAGGTTAGCGGACACCGGGGAGCTGTTTTTT

V gene: TRBV7-6
clone size: once
J gene: TRBJ2-1
D gene: .
CDR3 protein: CASSLEGLREQFF
CDR3 DNA: TGTGCCAGCAGTTTGGAGGGTTTAAGGGAGCAGTTCTTC

V gene: TRBV6-1
clone size: .
J gene: TRBJ1-2
D gene: .
CDR3 protein: CASSGALLALDGYTF
CDR3 DNA: TGTGCCAGCAGTGGGGCCCTCTTGGCGCTTGATGGCTACACCTTC

V gene: TRBV10-1
clone size: .
J gene: TRBJ2-3
D gene: .
CDR3 protein: CASSEWSQGPDTQYF
CDR3 DNA: TGCGCCAGCAGTGAGTGGAGTCAGGGGCCAGATACGCAGTATTTT

V gene: TRBV19
clone size: .
J gene: TRBJ2-5
D gene: TRBD2
CDR3 protein: CASSTGLGETQYF
CDR3 DNA: TGTGCCAGTAGTACGGGACTAGGGGAGACCCAGTACTTC

V gene: TRBV4-2
clone size: .
J gene: TRBJ2-7
D gene: TRBD2
CDR3 protein: CASSQEAGLAGVYEQYF
CDR3 DNA: TGTGCCAGCAGCCAAGAGGCAGGACTAGCGGGAGTCTACGAGCAGTACTTC

V gene: TRBV9
clone size: .
J gene: TRBJ2-7
D gene: .
CDR3 protein: CASSQGPPYEQYF
CDR3 DNA: TGTGCCAGCAGCCAGGGGCCCCCCTACGAGCAGTACTTC

V gene: TRBV4-3
clone size: .
J gene: TRBJ1-5
D gene: .
CDR3 protein: CASSQDHRYSNQPQHF
CDR3 DNA: TGCGCCAGCAGCCAAGATCACAGATATAGCAATCAGCCCCAGCATTTT

V gene: TRBV5-1
clone size: once
J gene: TRBJ1-2
D gene: TRBD1
CDR3 protein: CASSLEVQGVNGYPF
CDR3 DNA: TGCGCCAGCAGCTTGGAAGTACAGGGGGTGAATGGCTACCCCTTC

V gene: TRBV28
clone size: .
J gene: TRBJ1-4
D gene: .
CDR3 protein: CASSFVLAEYNEKLFF
CDR3 DNA: TGTGCCAGCAGTTTCGTTCTTGCAGAATATAATGAAAAACTGTTTTTT

V gene: TRBV5-6
clone size: few
J gene: TRBJ2-7
D gene: .
CDR3 protein: CASSLIRGNEQYF
CDR3 DNA: TGTGCCAGCAGCTTAATTAGAGGTAACGAGCAGTACTTC

V gene: TRBV6-1
clone size: .
J gene: TRBJ2-3
D gene: TRBD2
CDR3 protein: CASSELAGGVRPQYF
CDR3 DNA: TGTGCCAGCAGTGAACTAGCGGGAGGGGTCCGCCCGCAGTATTTT

V gene: TRBV28
clone size: .
J gene: TRBJ1-5
D gene: .
CDR3 protein: CASSLGGPNQPQHF
CDR3 DNA: TGTGCCAGCAGTCTCGGGGGTCCCAATCAGCCCCAGCATTTT

V gene: TRBV7-8
clone size: few
J gene: TRBJ2-7
D gene: TRBD2
CDR3 protein: CASSRVGRASSYEQYF
CDR3 DNA: TGTGCCAGCAGCCGTGTCGGGAGGGCCTCCTCCTACGAGCAGTACTTC

V gene: TRBV5-1
clone size: .
J gene: TRBJ2-1
D gene: .
CDR3 protein: CASSLGSGFSYNEQFF
CDR3 DNA: TGCGCCAGCAGCTTGGGATCGGGGTTCTCCTACAATGAGCAGTTCTTC

V gene: TRBV27
clone size: .
J gene: TRBJ2-7
D gene: TRBD1
CDR3 protein: CASSLRSGGYEQYF
CDR3 DNA: TGTGCCAGCAGTTTACGATCAGGGGGCTACGAGCAGTACTTC

V gene: TRBV10-3
clone size: .
J gene: TRBJ1-2
D gene: TRBD1
CDR3 protein: CAIRGTDLYGYTF
CDR3 DNA: TGTGCCATCAGGGGGACAGATCTCTATGGCTACACCTTC